This TCR beta chain derives from a study of post-analysis software for immune sequencing data. Whole-study results and caveats: When compared against controls, multiple sclerosis patients showed significantly lower normalized Chao1 diversity. Patients carried a few TRBV segments more frequently than controls did, and TRBV5-6, TRBV5-1 and TRBV20-1 were among them.

The ends were cut back, 5 bases at V and 2 bases at J, with 18 bases in the middle. Germline V gene sequence: CDR1 DFQATT, CDR2 SNEGSKA (reference sequence). The CDR3 has 15 amino acids. Libraries were made from TCR beta cDNA, and they carried unique molecular identifiers. With about 0.9 to 11 million T cells as the source, roughly 0.5 million cDNA molecules resulted. TCRdb reprocessed the PCR reads with MiXCR, giving one entry per CDR3 protein. The sample lists approximately 770,000 distinct CDR3 sequences; about 45% were seen once. With regard to this clonotype: The antigen is not known.

V is TRBV20-1 and J is TRBJ2-5; TRBD2 might be the D (6 bases). This receptor was obtained from a girl aged 5-17 years with multiple sclerosis. Specimen: blood. The CDR3 is CSAYLLRDLQETQYF. Written as DNA, the CDR3 is TGCAGTGCTTACCTTCTACGGGACTTACAAGAGACCCAGTACTTC.